The sequence of this TCR beta chain was determined in a study of identical twins. TCRdb itself ran the 5' RACE reads through MiXCR, one entry per CDR3 protein. The top ten hold roughly 5.4% of the sample, which has roughly 240,000 distinct CDR3 sequences, 7.5% seen once. Between the trimmed V and J ends, which lost 8 bases and 3 bases, there was a span of 10 bases. Germline CDR1 and CDR2: SGHVS and FNYEAQ. This CDR3 has 13 amino acids. This clonotype turned up a few times. Its target is unknown. Notes on the study in general: There was an excess of low generation probability in the out-of-frame alpha sequences that twins shared.

In addition, the sample was reused for a study of yellow fever vaccine responses in identical twins.

This TCR came from a woman aged 18-29 years in good health. The sequenced sample was CD8+ T cells sorted from blood. The rearrangement links TRBV7-6 to TRBJ2-2; TRBD1 is a possible D gene (5 bases). The CDR3 spells CASSDTYTGELFF. The CDR3 nucleotides are TGTGCCAGCTCGGACACATACACCGGGGAGCTGTTTTTT. Supplemented by reference TRBV7-6 and TRBJ2-2, the full variable domain reads GAGVSQSPRYKVTKRGQDVALRCDPISGHVSLYWYRQALGQGPEFLTYFNYEAQQDKSGLPNDRFSAERPEGSISTLTIQRTEQRDSAMYRCASSDTYTGELFFGEGSRLTVL.